This is a list of T cell receptor beta chains from one sample in a study of neurological immune-mediated disorders. TCRdb analysed the 5' RACE reads with MiXCR anew, one entry per CDR3 protein. This sample yields about 52,000 distinct CDR3 sequences, of which approximately 3.8% are seen a single time; 1.6% belongs to the top ten. What was sequenced was PBMCs. The origin of the receptors is a young man with multiple sclerosis. CDR3s include the opening cysteine and the closing phenylalanine or tryptophan. The D gene is left open where the match is weak. Some rows mark clone size as missing; the rest say once, few, many or name a class of expanded clone.

v_call	j_call	clone_size	d_call	cdr3_nt	cdr3_aa
TRBV12-3/TRBV12-4	TRBJ1-2	many	.	TGTGCCACCTATCCAGGGACCCGGAAAAGAGGCTACACCTTC	CATYPGTRKRGYTF
TRBV5-1	TRBJ2-5	many	.	TGCGCCAGCAGCCCCATGGTAGCGGCGTCTAAAGAGACCCAGTACTTC	CASSPMVAASKETQYF
TRBV3-1	TRBJ2-7	many	.	TGTGCCAGCAGCCAAGGGGGTTTGGAGTACTTC	CASSQGGLEYF
TRBV20-1	TRBJ1-6	many	.	TGCAGCGCCTTTTCACCCCTCCACTTT	CSAFSPLHF
TRBV20-1	TRBJ2-1	many	.	TGCAGTGCTAGACCTGGACAAAACAATGAGCAGTTCTTC	CSARPGQNNEQFF
TRBV5-1	TRBJ1-1	many	TRBD1	TGCGCCAGCAGCTTGTTGGGGACAGGGAACACTGAAGCTTTCTTT	CASSLLGTGNTEAFF
TRBV5-6	TRBJ2-2	many	TRBD1	TGTGCCAGCAGCTTAGCCGGACAGGGCATGGCCGGGGAGCTGTTTTTT	CASSLAGQGMAGELFF
TRBV27	TRBJ1-5	few	.	TGTGCCAGCAGACCGGGGGGGGCAAGCAATCAGCCCCAGAATTTT	CASRPGGASNQPQNF
TRBV7-2	TRBJ1-6	many	.	TGTGCCAGCCAGGGAATGGCGGACCTCAATTCACCCCTCCACTTT	CASQGMADLNSPLHF
TRBV24-1	TRBJ2-2	many	.	TGTGCCACCAGTGATCCGCGGGACCCGGGCACCGGGGAGCTGTTTTTT	CATSDPRDPGTGELFF
TRBV27	TRBJ2-4	many	.	TGTGCCAGCAGTCTCTCCTCCAAAAACATTCAGTACTTC	CASSLSSKNIQYF
TRBV2	TRBJ2-1	few	.	TGTGCCAGCAGGAAGGCGGGGGCCCCTCCTCACAATGAGCAGTTCTTC	CASRKAGAPPHNEQFF
TRBV28	TRBJ1-6	many	.	TGTGCCAGCAAGTCGTCCTCGGGAGCCTATAATTCACCCCTCAACTTT	CASKSSSGAYNSPLNF
TRBV7-9	TRBJ2-3	many	.	TGTGCCAGCAGCCCGCCCGGGGGTACGGGAGATACGCAGTATTTT	CASSPPGGTGDTQYF
TRBV5-5	TRBJ2-5	many	.	TGTGCCAGCAGCTGGGTACAGGGCCAAGAGACCCAGTACTTC	CASSWVQGQETQYF
TRBV6-1	TRBJ1-2	many	TRBD1	TGTGCCAGCAGTGAAGACAGGGGGTATGGCTACACCTTC	CASSEDRGYGYTF
TRBV14	TRBJ2-2	many	.	TGTGCCAGCAGCCCTTTGGACCCCGCCGTGTCCGGGGAGCTGTTTTTT	CASSPLDPAVSGELFF
TRBV6-1	TRBJ2-7	many	.	TGTGCCAGCAGTGAACACGCGGGGACGGTCTCCTACGAGCAGTACTTC	CASSEHAGTVSYEQYF
TRBV12-3/TRBV12-4	TRBJ2-3	many	.	TGTGCCAGCAGTTTTTCGGGAGATACGCAGTATTTT	CASSFSGDTQYF
TRBV6-5	TRBJ1-5	few	.	TGTGCCAGCAGTTACTCGAGTACGGGGCGTCAGCCCCAGCATTTT	CASSYSSTGRQPQHF
TRBV12-3/TRBV12-4	TRBJ1-6	many	.	TGTGCCAGCAGTCCCCCCGAGTCCTCCTATAATTCACCCCTCCACTTT	CASSPPESSYNSPLHF
TRBV11-2	TRBJ2-5	many	.	TGTGCCAGCAGCACCTCTTTTGGACTAGGGGGAGGATCCCAGTACTTC	CASSTSFGLGGGSQYF
TRBV10-3	TRBJ2-2	many	TRBD2	TGTGCCATCAGTAAGGGACTAGCGGGGACCGGGGAGCTGTTTTTT	CAISKGLAGTGELFF
TRBV7-8	TRBJ2-1	few	.	TGTGCCAGCAGCGGGCGGCTCTTAGGGAATGAGCAGTTCTTC	CASSGRLLGNEQFF
TRBV27	TRBJ2-7	many	.	TGTGCCAGCAGTCCGACGACAGGGAGGGGAGCGTACGAGCAGTACTTC	CASSPTTGRGAYEQYF
TRBV7-2	TRBJ2-1	many	.	TGTGCCAGCAGCTCGTCCGGGACCTCCCGCTCCTACAATGAGCAGTTCTTC	CASSSSGTSRSYNEQFF
TRBV2	TRBJ2-2	many	TRBD2	TGTGCCAGCAGTAAACTAGCGGGGGGGCCCACCGGGGAGCTGTTTTTT	CASSKLAGGPTGELFF
TRBV5-1	TRBJ1-2	many	.	TGCGCCAGCAGCTTGGGATCGGCCACTAACTATGGCTACACCTTC	CASSLGSATNYGYTF
TRBV5-1	TRBJ2-3	many	.	TGCGCCAGCAGCTTCTTAGCTGCTAGCACAGATACGCAGTATTTT	CASSFLAASTDTQYF
TRBV6-5	TRBJ1-1	many	.	TGTGCCAGCAGTCGATCGCAGGGGCGGGCTGAAGCTTTCTTT	CASSRSQGRAEAFF
TRBV6-5	TRBJ2-5	many	.	TGTGCCAGCAGTTTTGGAAGCTCCCCGGGGCAAGAGACCCAGTACTTC	CASSFGSSPGQETQYF
TRBV20-1	TRBJ2-6	many	TRBD1	TGCAGTGCTAAACCAACAGGGGGCAATGGGGCCAACGTCCTGACTTTC	CSAKPTGGNGANVLTF
TRBV20-1	TRBJ1-2	many	.	TGCAGTGCTAGAGTAAACGGCGGAGACCGGACCTATGGCTACACCTTC	CSARVNGGDRTYGYTF
TRBV13	TRBJ2-5	.	.	TGTGCCAGCAGCTCCCGAAGCGGAAACCAAGAGACCCAGTACTTC	CASSSRSGNQETQYF
TRBV9	TRBJ2-7	many	.	TGTGCCAGCAGCGTAGGCGGCAGCCCCTCCTACGAGCAGTACTTC	CASSVGGSPSYEQYF
TRBV7-6	TRBJ2-1	many	.	TGTGCCGCCAGCTATGAGCAGTTCTTC	CAASYEQFF
TRBV20-1	TRBJ2-7	many	TRBD2	TGCAGTGCTAGAGATGTTCTAGCGGGGGCCCACGAGCAGTACTTC	CSARDVLAGAHEQYF
TRBV29-1	TRBJ2-2	many	.	TGCAGCGTTGAAGAGGGGGAAGGCACCGGGGAGCTGTTTTTT	CSVEEGEGTGELFF
TRBV5-5	TRBJ1-2	many	.	TGTGCCAGCAGCTTGACGTACCAAGCTAACTATGGCTACACCTTC	CASSLTYQANYGYTF
TRBV5-1	TRBJ1-1	many	.	TGCGCCGGGCGCCTTGGGGCCGGGACAGAAGCTTTCTTT	CAGRLGAGTEAFF
TRBV6-5	TRBJ2-2	many	TRBD2	TGTGCCAGCACCCCTGCGGGGGTGAAAAACACCGGGGAGCTGTTTTTT	CASTPAGVKNTGELFF
TRBV7-6	TRBJ2-2	many	TRBD1	TGTGCCAGCAGCTTTCCGGGACAGGGTCGCGCCGGGGAGCTGTTTTTT	CASSFPGQGRAGELFF
TRBV7-8	TRBJ1-6	many	.	TGTGCCAGCAGCCCTGCCTCGGCAGGGGAGAATTCACCCCTCCACTTT	CASSPASAGENSPLHF
TRBV9	TRBJ1-2	many	.	TGTGCCAGCAGCGTACAGGGCTATGGCTACACCTTC	CASSVQGYGYTF
TRBV3-1	TRBJ1-1	many	.	TGTGCCAGCAGCCAAGTCTTACGAACGAGGGGGATCACTGAAGCTTTCTTT	CASSQVLRTRGITEAFF
TRBV9	TRBJ2-6	many	.	TGTGCCAGCAGCGTAGCTGCAGCTAGCTCTGGGGCCAACGTCCTGACTTTC	CASSVAAASSGANVLTF
TRBV4-2	TRBJ2-3	many	.	TGTGCCAGCAGCCAAGATTTCGGGGGTAACACAGATACGCAGTATTTT	CASSQDFGGNTDTQYF
TRBV5-1	TRBJ2-7	many	TRBD1	TGCGCCAGCAGCTCAGGGGGTGGACAGGGGGTCTACGAGCAGTACTTC	CASSSGGGQGVYEQYF
TRBV18	TRBJ1-4	many	TRBD1	TGTGCCAGCTCACCGGATCAGGGGGCGAGGGAAAAACTGTTTTTT	CASSPDQGAREKLFF
TRBV10-3	TRBJ2-7	many	TRBD2	TGTGCCATCAGTGGGCGGACTAGCGGGAGTTTAACCTACGAGCAGTACTTC	CAISGRTSGSLTYEQYF
TRBV3-1	TRBJ2-7	few	.	TGTGCCAGCAGCCCGGCCAGAGCCTACGAGCAGTACTTC	CASSPARAYEQYF
TRBV10-2	TRBJ2-1	many	TRBD2	TGCGCCAGCAGTGAGTGGTTAGCGGGAGGGCCCCACAATGAGCAGTTCTTC	CASSEWLAGGPHNEQFF
TRBV19	TRBJ1-4	many	.	TGTGCCAGTAGGGCTGCAACTAATGAAAAACTGTTTTTT	CASRAATNEKLFF
TRBV5-1	TRBJ2-1	many	.	TGCGCCAGCAGCTTGTTACCCGACTCCTACAATGAGCAGTTCTTC	CASSLLPDSYNEQFF